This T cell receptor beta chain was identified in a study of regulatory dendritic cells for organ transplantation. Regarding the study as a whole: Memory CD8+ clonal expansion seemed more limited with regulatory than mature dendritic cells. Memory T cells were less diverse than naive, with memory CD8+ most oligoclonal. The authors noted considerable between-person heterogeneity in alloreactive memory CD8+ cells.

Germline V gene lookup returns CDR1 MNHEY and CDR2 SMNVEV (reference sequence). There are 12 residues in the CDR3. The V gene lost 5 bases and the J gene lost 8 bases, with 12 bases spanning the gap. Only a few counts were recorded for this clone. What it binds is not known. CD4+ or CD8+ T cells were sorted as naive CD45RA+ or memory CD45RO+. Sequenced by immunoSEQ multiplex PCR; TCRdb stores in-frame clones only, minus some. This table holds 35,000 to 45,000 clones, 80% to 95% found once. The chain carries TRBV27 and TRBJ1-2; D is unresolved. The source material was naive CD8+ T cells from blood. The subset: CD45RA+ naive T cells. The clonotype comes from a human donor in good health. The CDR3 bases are TGTGCCAGCAGTGCCACGGGCGGAGGCTACACCTTC. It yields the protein CASSATGGGYTF.